The 22 T cell receptor beta chains below all came from one sample that was sequenced in a study of Ad26.COV2.S vaccination and SARS-CoV-2 variants. Specified treatment: approximately 18 received Ad26.COV2.S at low or high dose, single or two shots; about 5 received placebo; per-sample allocation not given. Sample collection was performed on day 63 after the first vaccine or placebo injection. Generated by immunoSEQ multiplex PCR, the TCRdb table keeps only in-frame clones and is missing some. The profile covers about 370,000 clones, with roughly 90% appearing a single time and 1.5% to 2% taken by the ten largest. The sequences come from peripheral blood, collected in a trial of Ad26.COV2.S vaccine versus placebo. These receptors were collected from a person between 18 and 65 years old who received the Ad26.COV2.S COVID-19 vaccine or a placebo.

With respect to this clone: This sample also contains other DNA sequences that code for the same CDR3. The V call is TRBV5-1, the J call TRBJ1-1; D might be TRBD1 (5 bases). The CDR3 is 14 residues long. V was clipped by 0 bases and J by 2 bases, with 8 bases between them. Germline CDR1 reads SGHRS; CDR2 reads YFSETQ. The CDR3, as DNA: TGCGCCAGCAGCTTGGTTGGGACTAACACTGAAGCTTTCTTT. This sequence encodes CASSLVGTNTEAFF.

This clone was counted a single time. This sequence joins TRBV7-9 and TRBJ2-1, with a possible D match to TRBD2 (5 bases). The CDR3 consists of 15 residues. Germline V lookup: CDR1 SEHNR, CDR2 FQNEAQ (reference sequence). V dropped 8 bases and J dropped 0 bases, with 14 bases sitting between them. DNA of the CDR3: TGTGCCAGCTTTTCTCCTAGCCGCTCCTACAATGAGCAGTTCTTC. Its protein product is CASFSPSRSYNEQFF.

The chain carries TRBV9 and TRBJ2-1, with 11 positions matching TRBD2. Trimming took 4 bases from V and 7 from J; bases not matched to a gene: 13. CDR1 and CDR2 from the germline V gene are SGDLS and YYNGEE. This CDR3 has 17 amino acids. The CDR3 DNA is TGTGCCAGCAGCTCTCATAGGGGTAGCGGGAGGGCAAATGAGCAGTTCTTC. It encodes CASSSHRGSGRANEQFF.

The rearrangement links TRBV10-1 to TRBJ2-2, with 10 bases lining up with TRBD2. The CDR3 runs 13 residues. V dropped 9 bases and J dropped 5; count of bases not matched to a gene: 3. The germline V gene encodes CDR1 WNHNN and CDR2 SYGVQD (reference sequence). CDR3 in DNA: TGCGCCAGTTCTAGCGGGAGTACCGGGGAGCTGTTTTTT. Protein product: CASSSGSTGELFF.

CDR3 bases: TGTGCCAGCAGCTTATCATCGAATAGGGTCGATGAGCAGTTCTTC. Residues: CASSLSSNRVDEQFF. The gene calls are TRBV7-2 and TRBJ2-1; no clear D gene. V lost 2 bases, J lost 8 bases, and 16 bases lay in between. CDR1 and CDR2 from the germline V gene are SGHTA and FQGNSA. The CDR3 is 15 amino acids.

CDR3 nucleotide sequence: TGTGCCACCAGCAACCCAGTGGGTCTCGAGCTGTTTTTT. Its translation: CATSNPVGLELFF. This chain connects TRBV15 to TRBJ2-2; the D is unclear. V lost 4 bases and J lost 11, with 14 bases in between. Per the germline V gene, CDR1 is LNHNV and CDR2 is YYDKDF (reference sequence). This CDR3 has 13 amino acids.

V usage is TRBV20-1 and J usage is TRBJ2-7; D unclear. V lost 6 bases, J lost 7 bases, and 13 bases lay in between. CDR1 is DFQATT, CDR2 SNEGSKA, per germline (reference sequence). This CDR3 is built from 11 residues. CDR3 amino acids: CSAYQVGEQYF. CDR3 DNA: TGCAGTGCATACCAGGTTGGGGAGCAGTACTTC.

The rearrangement links TRBV19 to TRBJ1-1; perhaps TRBD1 as D (6 bases). This CDR3 comprises 14 residues. Trimming removed 5 bases at V and 2 bases at J, with 12 bases between. CDR1 LNHDA and CDR2 SQIVND come from the germline V gene (reference sequence). The CDR3 bases are TGTGCCAGTAGTCCCCCAGGGGCAAACACTGAAGCTTTCTTT. Protein sequence: CASSPPGANTEAFF.

The V gene is TRBV10-3, the J gene TRBJ2-2, with 8 bases identical to TRBD2. V shed 8 bases and J 4 bases; nucleotides not matched to a gene: 18. This CDR3 has 18 amino acids. Germline V gene sequence: CDR1 ENHRY, CDR2 SYGVKD. CDR3 bases: TGTGCCATCTCCCAAATCCTCGGACGGGAGGGGTTCACCGGGGAGCTGTTTTTT. It translates to CAISQILGREGFTGELFF.

The chain recombines TRBV23-1 with TRBJ1-2, with TRBD1 as a possible D gene (6 bases). TRBV23-1 is flagged as an ORF with uncertain function. V lost 0 bases and J 8 bases, leaving 19 bases between the germline ends. This CDR3 is 16 amino acids long. This chain's CDR3 is CASSQSAGTPGRGYTF. As DNA, the CDR3 is TGCGCCAGCAGTCAATCGGCGGGGACACCTGGTCGAGGCTACACCTTC.

The chain has TRBV29-1 and TRBJ2-7; D unresolved. The V gene's germline CDR1 is SQVTM and CDR2 ANQGSEA. V lost 2 bases and J lost 1, with 3 bases in between. The CDR3 runs to 11 residues. The CDR3 sequence is CSVEISYEQYF. The CDR3 coding sequence is TGCAGCGTTGAAATATCCTACGAGCAGTACTTC.

V and J are TRBV7-9 and TRBJ2-7; D ambiguous. Germline V CDR1 and CDR2: SEHNR, FQNEAQ (reference sequence). The CDR3 runs to 15 residues. Trimming removed 1 base at V and 2 bases at J, with 12 bases between. Here the CDR3 DNA reads TGTGCCAGCAGCTTAGGAGGTCCCAGCGCCTACGAGCAGTACTTC. Translation gives CASSLGGPSAYEQYF.

The chain combines TRBV5-8 with TRBJ2-2, with D possibly matching TRBD1 (5 bases). V dropped 0 bases and J dropped 0 bases, with 12 bases sitting between them. This CDR3 is built from 17 residues. CDR1 is SGHTS and CDR2 is YDEGEE in the germline V gene. The CDR3 DNA sequence: TGTGCCAGCAGCTTGGAGGACATTTTCTCGAACACCGGGGAGCTGTTTTTT. Translation gives CASSLEDIFSNTGELFF.

This rearrangement joins TRBV5-1 to TRBJ2-1; TRBD2 might be the D (6 bases). V lost 6 bases to trimming and J lost 6 bases, with 13 bases between them. Germline-derived CDR1 and CDR2 are SGHRS and YFSETQ. The CDR3 is 13 residues long. The CDR3 spells CASKVSGGNEQFF. As DNA, the CDR3 is TGCGCCAGCAAGGTTAGCGGAGGCAATGAGCAGTTCTTC.

The chain is built from TRBV10-3 and TRBJ1-6; D may be TRBD1 (5 bases). Per germline, CDR1 ENHRY and CDR2 SYGVKD. V lost 4 bases, J lost 6 bases, and 10 bases lay in between. The CDR3 is 14 amino acids. The CDR3 here is CAISGGTRNSPLHF. CDR3 nucleotides: TGTGCCATCAGTGGAGGGACTCGTAATTCACCCCTCCACTTT.

V gene TRBV28 combines with J gene TRBJ1-2, with 8 bases fitting TRBD1. Germline loops: CDR1 MDHEN, CDR2 SYDVKM. J was trimmed by 8 bases and V by 5 bases; bases with no gene match: 10. CDR3 length: 14 amino acids. The CDR3 coding sequence is TGTGCCAGCAGTCCCTGGACAGGGATTCGCGGCTACACCTTC. This translates into CASSPWTGIRGYTF.

The CDR3 reads CASRSGLAASGEQYF. Written as DNA, the CDR3 is TGTGCCAGCAGATCCGGACTAGCGGCCTCAGGGGAGCAGTACTTC. The chain carries TRBV27 and TRBJ2-7; 10 bases align to TRBD2. Germline V gene data show CDR1 as MNHEY and CDR2 as SMNVEV (reference sequence). V shed 6 bases, J shed 7 bases, and the junction held 12 bases outside the gene matches. This CDR3 region has 15 residues.

The chain is built from TRBV5-1 and TRBJ2-3; 7 nucleotides agree with TRBD2. Germline lookup yields CDR1 SGHRS and CDR2 YFSETQ. The V segment lost 0 bases and the J segment 7 bases; nucleotides outside the gene matches: 8. The CDR3 extends over 15 amino acids. The CDR3 DNA follows: TGCGCCAGCAGCTTGGAATCGGGGGGTTTGTATACGCAGTATTTT. It is translated as CASSLESGGLYTQYF.

The rearrangement joins TRBV10-3 to TRBJ1-1; tentative D call: TRBD1 (6 bases). The CDR3 consists of 15 residues. Trimming took off 10 bases at V and 4 bases at J, with 22 bases between the two ends. The germline gives CDR1 ENHRY, CDR2 SYGVKD. The CDR3 loop is CATHREENRATEAFF. As DNA, the CDR3 is TGTGCCACCCATCGAGAAGAAAACAGGGCCACTGAAGCTTTCTTT.

This chain joins TRBV10-3 and TRBJ2-1, with TRBD1 matching 8 bases. Germline V gene sequence: CDR1 ENHRY, CDR2 SYGVKD. The CDR3 length is 13 residues. The junction had 8 bases not matched to a gene; V was cut back by 11 bases and J by 5 bases. CDR3 nucleotide sequence: TGTGCCTCCCGACAGGGGAATAACAATGAGCAGTTCTTC. This gives the protein CASRQGNNNEQFF.

CDR3: CASSQALAGGYGTQYF. The CDR3 nucleotides read TGCGCCAGCAGCCAAGCACTAGCGGGGGGCTATGGGACCCAGTACTTC. The rearrangement joins TRBV4-3 to TRBJ2-5; 12 bases align to TRBD2. The CDR3 runs 16 residues. Germline V CDR1 and CDR2: LGHNA, YSLEER. Trimming removed 1 base from V and 7 bases from J; junction bases left unmatched: 7.

This clone has just one count. Its ends do not fully match the called genes, so a read error is possible. The rearrangement joins TRBV7-3 to TRBJ2-1, with 9 bases fitting TRBD2. CDR3 length: 16 residues. Per the germline V gene, CDR1 is SGHTA and CDR2 is FQGTGA. CDR3 in DNA: TGTGCCAGCAGTTTAAATAGCGGGAGTCCCTTAAAGGAGCAGTTCTTC. Translated: CASSLNSGSPLKEQFF. Drawing the rest from reference TRBV7-3 and TRBJ2-1, the complete variable domain is GAGVSQTPSNKVTEKGKYVELRCDPISGHTALYWYRQSLGQGPEFLIYFQGTGAADDSGLPNDRFFAVRPEGSVSTLKIQRTERGDSAVYLCASSLNSGSPLKEQFFGPGTRLTVL.